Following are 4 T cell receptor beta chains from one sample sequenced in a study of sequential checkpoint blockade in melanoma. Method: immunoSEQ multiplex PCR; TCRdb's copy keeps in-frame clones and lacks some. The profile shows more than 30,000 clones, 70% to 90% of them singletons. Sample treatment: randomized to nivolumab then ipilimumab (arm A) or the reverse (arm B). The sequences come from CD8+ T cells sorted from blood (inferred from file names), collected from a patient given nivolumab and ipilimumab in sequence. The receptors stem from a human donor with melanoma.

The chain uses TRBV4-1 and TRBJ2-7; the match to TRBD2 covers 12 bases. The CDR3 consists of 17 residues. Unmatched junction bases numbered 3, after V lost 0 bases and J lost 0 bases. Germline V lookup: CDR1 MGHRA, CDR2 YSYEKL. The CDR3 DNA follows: TGCGCCAGCAGCCAAGACCTACTAGCGGGGGGCTCCTACGAGCAGTACTTC. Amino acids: CASSQDLLAGGSYEQYF.

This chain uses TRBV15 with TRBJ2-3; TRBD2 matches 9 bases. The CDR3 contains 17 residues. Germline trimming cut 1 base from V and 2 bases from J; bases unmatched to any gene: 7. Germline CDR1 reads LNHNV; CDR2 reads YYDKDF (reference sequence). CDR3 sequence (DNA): TGTGCCACCAGCAGAGGGAGGCGGGGGGGTGTCACAGATACGCAGTATTTT. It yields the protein CATSRGRRGGVTDTQYF.

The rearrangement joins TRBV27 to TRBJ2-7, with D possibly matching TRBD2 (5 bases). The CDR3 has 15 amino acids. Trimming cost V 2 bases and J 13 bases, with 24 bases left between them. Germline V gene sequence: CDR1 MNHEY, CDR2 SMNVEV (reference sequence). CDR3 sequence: CASSLKGGANRQKYF. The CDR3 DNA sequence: TGTGCCAGCAGTTTAAAAGGAGGAGCCAACCGTCAAAAATACTTC.

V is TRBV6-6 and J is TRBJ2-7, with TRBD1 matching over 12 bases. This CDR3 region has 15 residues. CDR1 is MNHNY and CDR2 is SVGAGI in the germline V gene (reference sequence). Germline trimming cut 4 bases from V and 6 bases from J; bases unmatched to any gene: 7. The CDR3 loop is CASSFFGTGGREQYF. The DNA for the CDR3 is TGTGCCAGCAGTTTCTTCGGGACAGGGGGCCGCGAGCAGTACTTC.